This TCR beta chain emerged from a study of beta chain features in type 1 diabetes. The CDR3 consists of 14 residues. Trimming shortened V by 0 bases and J by 6 bases, and 12 bases separated the two germline ends. Per the germline V gene, CDR1 is SGDLS and CDR2 is YYNGEE. The sequenced template was cDNA made from the entire isolated RNA. Repertoires were generated with immunoSEQ multiplex PCR, while TCRdb's copy carries only in-frame clones and drops some. Seen here are 200,000 to 250,000 clones, 25% to 30% observed once, and the top ten hold 4%. The sequence derives from a man under 40 in good health. The source material was central memory CD4+ T cells from blood. The chain recombines TRBV9 with TRBJ1-2; D unresolved. The CDR3 loop reads CASSVDPQSHGYTF. For the CDR3, the DNA is TGTGCCAGCAGCGTAGATCCACAGTCCCATGGCTACACCTTC.